The rows below give T cell receptor beta chains drawn from one sample of a study of blood T cell repertoires in COVID-19. Assay: immunoSEQ multiplex PCR; the TCRdb copy retains only in-frame clones and omits some. The sample includes about 410,000 clones, 75% to 90% of them seen just once. Material for sequencing was peripheral blood. The receptors stem from a woman aged 40 to 55 with COVID-19, enrolled during active disease. The CDR3 runs from the conserved cysteine through the conserved F or W. The order of the fields is clone size, V gene, D gene, J gene, CDR3 length, CDR3 DNA, CDR3 protein. D genes are given only for firm matches. Clone size is stated in some rows and not others, as once, few, many or a class when expanded.

>NA|TRBV28|NA|TRBJ1-5|13
TGTGCCAGCAGTCAATCAGGGGTTGAATCCCAGCATTTT
CASSQSGVESQHF
>NA|TRBV9|NA|TRBJ2-7|12
TGTGCCAGCAGCGTTCGGGGAGGCGAGCAGTACTTC
CASSVRGGEQYF
>NA|TRBV19|TRBD1|TRBJ2-2|14
TGTGCCAGTACAGGACAGGGGTACCCCGGGGAGCTGTTTTTT
CASTGQGYPGELFF
>NA|TRBV24-1|TRBD2|TRBJ2-2|15
TGTGCCACCAGGGGGACTAGCGGGGGTTCCGGGGAGCTGTTTTTT
CATRGTSGGSGELFF
>NA|TRBV4-1|NA|TRBJ1-5|16
TGCGCCAGCAGCCAAGACAGACAGGTATTCAATCAGCCCCAGCATTTT
CASSQDRQVFNQPQHF
>NA|TRBV29-1|TRBD1|TRBJ1-1|14
TGCAGCGTTGAAGGCCGGGACAGGGTCGGTGAAGCTTTCTTT
CSVEGRDRVGEAFF
>NA|TRBV5-1|TRBD2|TRBJ2-3|18
TGCGCCAGCAGCTTGTTAGCGGGGGGAGAAACTAGCACAGATACGCAGTATTTT
CASSLLAGGETSTDTQYF
>NA|TRBV19|TRBD1|TRBJ1-1|15
TGTGCCAGTAGTGCAGAGGACAGGGGGGAAACTGAAGCTTTCTTT
CASSAEDRGETEAFF
>NA|TRBV7-8|NA|TRBJ2-7|15
TGTGCCAGCAGCTTAGAAGAGACTAGCTCCTACGAGCAGTACTTC
CASSLEETSSYEQYF
>NA|TRBV6-1|TRBD1|TRBJ1-4|16
TGTGCCAGCAGTGTACTTTCAGGGGGCCCTAATGAAAAACTGTTTTTT
CASSVLSGGPNEKLFF
>few|TRBV7-9|NA|TRBJ1-2|13
TGTGCCAGCAGCTTAGTGGGCGCTAATGGCTACACCTTC
CASSLVGANGYTF
>NA|TRBV28|NA|TRBJ1-3|11
TGTGCCAGCAGTTTCTCCACTCGCAAAGAATTT
CASSFSTRKEF
>NA|TRBV27|TRBD2|TRBJ2-7|20
TGTGCCAGCAGTTTAAAGGTTAGACTAGCGGGCCCCGAGGGGCGTTACGAGCAGTACTTC
CASSLKVRLAGPEGRYEQYF
>NA|TRBV19|TRBD2|TRBJ2-3|14
TGTGCCAGTACCATGGGGCTAGCGGGCGATACGCAGTATTTT
CASTMGLAGDTQYF
>NA|TRBV7-2|TRBD1|TRBJ1-2|14
TGTGCCAGCAGCTTAAGGGACAGGGCCTATGGCTACACCTTC
CASSLRDRAYGYTF
>NA|TRBV4-2|NA|TRBJ1-1|15
TGTGCCAGCAGCCAAGTGGGCGGGGGAAACACTGAAGCTTTCTTT
CASSQVGGGNTEAFF
>NA|TRBV6-5|TRBD1|TRBJ1-5|15
TGTGCCAGCAGAACGACCGGGACAGCTGACCAGCCCCAGCATTTT
CASRTTGTADQPQHF
>NA|TRBV7-3|NA|TRBJ1-1|15
TGTGCCAGCAGCTTTGAATTACTAATGAACACTGAAGCTTTCTTT
CASSFELLMNTEAFF
>NA|TRBV6-1|TRBD1|TRBJ1-1|14
TGTGCCAGCAGTGACAGGGGGCTGGGAACTGAAGCTTTCTTT
CASSDRGLGTEAFF
>NA|TRBV7-2|NA|TRBJ1-5|13
TGTGCCAGCAGCTTAATGTTCCGTCAGCCCCAGCATTTT
CASSLMFRQPQHF
>NA|TRBV6-6|NA|TRBJ2-7|12
TGTGCCAGCAGTCCAGGCTCCCACGAGCAGTACTTC
CASSPGSHEQYF
>NA|TRBV30|NA|TRBJ1-2|14
TGTGCCTGGAGTGTACTTTACTCAAACTATGGCTACACCTTC
CAWSVLYSNYGYTF
>NA|TRBV11-2|NA|TRBJ1-1|14
TGTGCCAGCAGCTTATTTCCCTTGAACACTGAAGCTTTCTTT
CASSLFPLNTEAFF
>once|TRBV6-5|NA|TRBJ1-6|13
TGTGCCAGCAGAGGAGGGATTAATTCACCCCTCCACTTT
CASRGGINSPLHF
>NA|TRBV4-1|TRBD1|TRBJ2-2|16
TGCGCCAGCAGCTCCCGGACAGGGGGCGTTTTCGGGGAGCTGTTTTTT
CASSSRTGGVFGELFF
>NA|TRBV18|TRBD1|TRBJ2-1|15
TGTGCCAGCTCACAATCGGGACAGGGATACAATGAGCAGTTCTTC
CASSQSGQGYNEQFF
>NA|TRBV5-4|TRBD1|TRBJ1-3|16
TGTGCCAGCAGCTTGAGTAGGGGGCAATCTGGAAACACCATATATTTT
CASSLSRGQSGNTIYF
>once|TRBV28|NA|TRBJ1-4|14
TGTGCCAGCAGTTTTCGAAATTCGGGGGGAAAACTGTTTTTT
CASSFRNSGGKLFF
>once|TRBV15|TRBD1|TRBJ1-4|14
TGTGCCACCAGCAGAGGGCAGGGGGGTGAAAAACTGTTTTTT
CATSRGQGGEKLFF
>NA|TRBV6-1|TRBD1|TRBJ1-1|13
TGTGCCAGCATTGGACAGGCCCACACTGAAGCTTTCTTT
CASIGQAHTEAFF
>NA|TRBV2|NA|TRBJ1-5|15
TGTGCCAGCCGGCGGGAGACATTAAGCAATCAGCCCCAGCATTTT
CASRRETLSNQPQHF
>once|TRBV28|TRBD2|TRBJ2-1|15
TGTGCCAGCAACACTGCGGGACTAGCGAAGGAGAGGCAGTTCTTC
CASNTAGLAKERQFF
>NA|TRBV29-1|NA|TRBJ2-7|13
TGCAGCGTTGAAGTAAGGGGCCAGCAGGAGCAGTACTTC
CSVEVRGQQEQYF
>NA|TRBV29-1|TRBD1|TRBJ1-2|14
TGCAGCGTTGAAAGACGGGACAGGGACAATGGCTACACCTTC
CSVERRDRDNGYTF
>once|TRBV5-4|NA|TRBJ2-5|12
TGTGCCAGCAGCTTGAATCTGGAGACCCAGTACTTC
CASSLNLETQYF
>NA|TRBV7-9|NA|TRBJ1-3|14
TGTGCCAGCAGCTTACAGGGTGCTGGAAACACCATATATTTT
CASSLQGAGNTIYF
>NA|TRBV6-2/TRBV6-3|TRBD1|TRBJ1-2|14
TGTGCCAGCAGTTACTGGGGACAGGGACATGGCTACACCTTC
CASSYWGQGHGYTF
>NA|TRBV28|NA|TRBJ1-1|12
TGTGCCAGCCAAGAGACAGGTGGTGGAGCTTTCTTT
CASQETGGGAFF
>NA|TRBV11-2|NA|TRBJ2-1|11
TGTGCCAGCTGGTCAGGGGTTGAGCAGTTCTTC
CASWSGVEQFF
>NA|TRBV27|NA|TRBJ1-6|14
TGTGCCAGCGGGGAGAGCTCCTATAATTCACCCCTCCACTTT
CASGESSYNSPLHF
>NA|TRBV15|NA|TRBJ1-2|16
TGTGCCACCAGCAGAGGGGGGGTTGGGGCTAACTATGGCTACACCTTC
CATSRGGVGANYGYTF
>few|TRBV5-5|NA|TRBJ1-1|15
TGTGCCAGCAGCTTGGGCGGGGTGCTGAACACTGAAGCTTTCTTT
CASSLGGVLNTEAFF
>NA|TRBV6-5|NA|TRBJ2-5|16
TGTGCCAGCAGTTACTCGATCGGGGCCGGGGGAGAGACCCAGTACTTC
CASSYSIGAGGETQYF
>NA|TRBV5-1|NA|TRBJ2-1|14
TGCGCCAGCAGTCAAACTGACAGATACAATGAGCAGTTCTTC
CASSQTDRYNEQFF
>once|TRBV2|NA|TRBJ2-3|15
TGTGCCAGCAGTAAGTTGAGTACCTCCACAGATACGCAGTATTTT
CASSKLSTSTDTQYF
>NA|TRBV27|NA|TRBJ2-5|14
TGTGCCAGCAGTAACCCAGGGGTTTTCGAGACCCAGTACTTC
CASSNPGVFETQYF
>NA|TRBV4-3|NA|TRBJ1-1|14
TGCGCCAGCAGCCAAGGCGGGGGGGACACTGAAGCTTTCTTT
CASSQGGGDTEAFF
>NA|TRBV15|NA|TRBJ1-2|13
TGTGCCACCAGCGGCTTGAGTCGGGGTGGCTACACCTTC
CATSGLSRGGYTF
>once|TRBV4-2|TRBD2|TRBJ2-7|15
TGTGCCAGCAGCCAAGAAGAGCGGGAGTCAGCCGAGCAGTACTTC
CASSQEERESAEQYF
>NA|TRBV10-3|TRBD1|TRBJ2-3|14
TGTGCCACAACGTCCGGGACAGGGCCAGATACGCAGTATTTT
CATTSGTGPDTQYF
>NA|TRBV28|NA|TRBJ2-5|13
TGTGCCGGAGCTACGGGCGCGGGGGAGACCCAGTACTTC
CAGATGAGETQYF
>NA|TRBV28|TRBD1|TRBJ1-2|13
TGTGCCAGCAGTTTGTGGGACAGGGATGGCTACACCTTC
CASSLWDRDGYTF
>NA|TRBV5-1|TRBD1|TRBJ2-7|15
TGCGCCAGCAGCGAACGAGGACAGGGATCCTACGAGCAGTACTTC
CASSERGQGSYEQYF
>NA|TRBV4-3|NA|TRBJ1-2|14
TGCGCCAGCAGCCAAAAAACGGGAGATTATGGCTACACCTTC
CASSQKTGDYGYTF
>NA|TRBV27|TRBD1|TRBJ1-1|17
TGTGCCAGCAGTTATTTATCATTGAGGGGGCCGAGGACTGAAGCTTTCTTT
CASSYLSLRGPRTEAFF
>NA|TRBV28|TRBD1|TRBJ1-5|13
TGTGCCAGCAGCTCGGACAGGGTTAAGCCCCAGCATTTT
CASSSDRVKPQHF
>NA|TRBV5-1|TRBD1|TRBJ2-7|16
TGCGCCAGCAGCCCGGTCCGGGACAGGGGAAGGGGGGAGCAGTACTTC
CASSPVRDRGRGEQYF
>NA|TRBV28|NA|TRBJ1-2|15
TGTGCCAGCAGTTCAGGAACAGGGAATCGCTATGGCTACACCTTC
CASSSGTGNRYGYTF
>NA|TRBV27|TRBD1|TRBJ2-6|16
TGTGCCTCTAGTCAGGGGGCGGTCTCTGGGGCCAACGTCCTGACTTTC
CASSQGAVSGANVLTF